This is a list of T cell receptor beta chains from one sample in a study of cytomegalovirus exposure and HLA in healthy donors. The protocol was immunoSEQ multiplex PCR, while the TCRdb copy is restricted to in-frame clones and leaves out a portion. The data contain 110,000 or so clones, over 65% of them singletons. Material: PBMCs. The receptor set was obtained from a woman aged 40 to 50 in good health and CMV-seropositive. CDR3s include the opening cysteine and the closing phenylalanine or tryptophan. Fields, in order: D gene, J gene, CDR3 length, clone size, V gene, CDR3 protein, CDR3 DNA. D genes are given only for firm matches. Some rows have no size entry. The others give once, few or many, or a class for an expanded clone.

. | TRBJ1-1 | 16 | . | TRBV27 | CASSLGGVGGDTEAFF | TGTGCCAGCAGCCTAGGGGGGGTAGGGGGGGACACTGAAGCTTTCTTT
. | TRBJ2-1 | 14 | . | TRBV2 | CASSRDTSYNEQFF | TGTGCCAGCAGTCGGGACACCTCCTACAATGAGCAGTTCTTC
. | TRBJ1-1 | 15 | . | TRBV5-1 | CASSSGGVVNTEAFF | TGCGCCAGCAGCTCCGGGGGGGTGGTGAACACTGAAGCTTTCTTT
TRBD1 | TRBJ1-1 | 15 | once | TRBV6-6 | CASSSSDRSNTEAFF | TGTGCCAGCAGTTCCTCGGACAGGTCGAACACTGAAGCTTTCTTT
. | TRBJ1-1 | 14 | few | TRBV27 | CASSSAKLNTEAFF | TGTGCCAGCAGTTCCGCGAAATTGAACACTGAAGCTTTCTTT
TRBD2 | TRBJ2-7 | 14 | . | TRBV7-9 | CASSLAGGVLEQYF | TGTGCCAGCAGCCTAGCGGGAGGGGTACTCGAGCAGTACTTC
. | TRBJ1-5 | 14 | . | TRBV19 | CASRDKGLPGPQHF | TGTGCCAGTCGAGACAAGGGGCTTCCGGGCCCCCAGCATTTT
. | TRBJ1-1 | 13 | . | TRBV19 | CASSIRFNTEAFF | TGTGCCAGTAGTATTCGGTTTAACACTGAAGCTTTCTTT
. | TRBJ2-1 | 12 | . | TRBV28 | CASSFGRNEQFF | TGTGCCAGCAGTTTCGGCAGGAATGAGCAGTTCTTC
. | TRBJ1-1 | 11 | . | TRBV20-1 | CSARVYTEAFF | TGCAGTGCTAGAGTCTATACTGAAGCTTTCTTT
TRBD1 | TRBJ1-2 | 19 | . | TRBV13 | CASSPSRGQGAEANYGYTF | TGTGCCAGCAGCCCCTCCAGGGGACAGGGGGCCGAAGCTAACTATGGCTACACCTTC
. | TRBJ2-1 | 18 | few | TRBV7-5 | CARSLPSFRGVSYNEQFF | TGTGCCAGAAGCTTGCCCTCTTTCCGGGGGGTCTCCTACAATGAGCAGTTCTTC
. | TRBJ2-5 | 15 | . | TRBV10-3 | CAISDQGRDQETQYF | TGTGCCATCAGTGATCAGGGAAGGGATCAAGAGACCCAGTACTTC
. | TRBJ1-3 | 16 | . | TRBV5-4 | CASSLMRGSPGNTIYF | TGTGCCAGCAGCTTGATGCGGGGAAGTCCTGGAAACACCATATATTTT
TRBD1 | TRBJ1-2 | 11 | . | TRBV6-5 | CASNRQGGYTF | TGTGCCAGCAACCGACAGGGTGGCTACACCTTC
. | TRBJ1-3 | 17 | . | TRBV7-9 | CASSLVGGQSSGNTIYF | TGTGCCAGCAGCTTAGTGGGGGGGCAGAGCTCTGGAAACACCATATATTTT
. | TRBJ1-4 | 15 | . | TRBV2 | CASSGRRGGMEKLFF | TGTGCCAGCAGTGGTCGCCGGGGAGGGATGGAAAAACTGTTTTTT
TRBD1 | TRBJ1-1 | 15 | . | TRBV19 | CASRDPQGAGTEAFF | TGTGCCAGTAGAGACCCTCAGGGGGCGGGCACTGAAGCTTTCTTT
. | TRBJ1-5 | 13 | . | TRBV6-5 | CASSWALNQPQHF | TGTGCCAGCAGCTGGGCCCTAAATCAGCCCCAGCATTTT
. | TRBJ1-6 | 15 | . | TRBV9 | CASSTRDTYNSPLHF | TGTGCCAGCAGCACCCGGGACACCTATAATTCACCCCTCCACTTT
. | TRBJ2-5 | 17 | . | TRBV11-1 | CASSLARGGSPQETQYF | TGTGCCAGCAGCTTAGCGAGGGGGGGGAGCCCCCAAGAGACCCAGTACTTC
. | TRBJ2-2 | 17 | . | TRBV7-6 | CASSFLTQGPNTGELFF | TGTGCCAGCAGCTTTTTGACACAGGGTCCGAACACCGGGGAGCTGTTTTTT
TRBD1 | TRBJ1-1 | 16 | . | TRBV14 | CASSQGPGQGNTEAFF | TGTGCCAGCAGCCAAGGTCCGGGACAGGGGAACACTGAAGCTTTCTTT
TRBD1 | TRBJ1-4 | 16 | . | TRBV9 | CASSADRGSINEKLFF | TGTGCCAGCAGCGCCGACAGGGGGTCGATTAATGAAAAACTGTTTTTT
TRBD2 | TRBJ2-5 | 16 | . | TRBV4-3 | CASSQEIAGGEETQYF | TGCGCCAGCAGCCAAGAAATAGCGGGGGGTGAAGAGACCCAGTACTTC
. | TRBJ1-2 | 15 | . | TRBV5-1 | CASSLAADSVYGYTF | TGCGCCAGCAGCTTGGCCGCTGACAGCGTCTATGGCTACACCTTC
. | TRBJ1-2 | 15 | . | TRBV12-5 | CASGLEKDRFGGYTF | TGTGCTAGTGGTTTGGAAAAAGACAGGTTCGGCGGCTACACCTTC
. | TRBJ2-2 | 16 | once | TRBV9 | CASSVDAAVNTGELFF | TGTGCCAGCAGCGTTGACGCCGCGGTGAACACCGGGGAGCTGTTTTTT
TRBD1 | TRBJ1-6 | 17 | few | TRBV7-9 | CSSSFEPRDRDMPPLHF | TGTTCCAGCAGCTTCGAGCCCAGGGACAGGGATATGCCACCCCTCCACTTT
TRBD1 | TRBJ2-7 | 15 | . | TRBV9 | CASSEAPGTDYEQYF | TGTGCCAGCAGCGAGGCGCCAGGGACAGACTACGAGCAGTACTTC
TRBD2 | TRBJ2-1 | 18 | . | TRBV7-2 | CASSAASGRAGWGNEQFF | TGTGCCAGCAGCGCCGCTAGCGGGAGGGCAGGATGGGGCAATGAGCAGTTCTTC
TRBD2 | TRBJ2-2 | 16 | few | TRBV12-5 | CASGLPAGGDTGELFF | TGTGCTAGTGGGCTCCCGGCGGGGGGGGACACCGGGGAGCTGTTTTTT
. | TRBJ1-1 | 15 | . | TRBV2 | CASSESRPGDTEAFF | TGTGCCAGCAGTGAATCAAGGCCAGGGGACACTGAAGCTTTCTTT
TRBD2 | TRBJ2-5 | 19 | . | TRBV11-3 | CASSWTSGVGRFVAETQYF | TGTGCCAGCAGCTGGACTAGCGGAGTGGGGAGGTTTGTCGCGGAGACCCAGTACTTC
TRBD2 | TRBJ2-5 | 15 | . | TRBV5-6 | CASSLPGLAAETQYF | TGTGCCAGCAGCCTCCCCGGACTAGCGGCAGAGACCCAGTACTTC
TRBD1 | TRBJ2-7 | 15 | . | TRBV15 | CATSSSGTGVFEQYF | TGTGCCACCAGCAGCTCCGGGACAGGCGTCTTTGAGCAGTACTTC
TRBD1 | TRBJ2-7 | 16 | . | TRBV4-1 | CASSQTQGVGFNEQYF | TGCGCCAGCAGCCAGACCCAGGGGGTGGGTTTCAACGAGCAGTACTTC
TRBD1 | TRBJ2-2 | 14 | few | TRBV5-1 | CASSSDRETGELFF | TGCGCCAGCAGCTCGGACAGGGAGACCGGGGAGCTGTTTTTT
TRBD1 | TRBJ2-3 | 15 | . | TRBV6-5 | CASRRQGAGADTQYF | TGTGCCAGCAGGCGACAGGGGGCTGGGGCAGATACGCAGTATTTT
. | TRBJ1-1 | 12 | . | TRBV5-3 | CARSLGEEEAFF | TGTGCCAGAAGCTTGGGGGAGGAAGAAGCTTTCTTT
. | TRBJ2-7 | 18 | . | TRBV11-1 | CASSLSRLRERIVDEQYF | TGTGCCAGCAGCTTATCGAGGTTGAGGGAAAGGATCGTGGACGAGCAGTACTTC
. | TRBJ1-1 | 11 | . | TRBV20-1 | CSAGGFAEAFF | TGCAGTGCCGGGGGGTTTGCTGAAGCTTTCTTT
TRBD2 | TRBJ2-5 | 16 | . | TRBV7-6 | CASSSAGLAGVETQYF | TGTGCCAGCAGCTCGGCGGGACTAGCGGGGGTTGAGACCCAGTACTTC
TRBD2 | TRBJ2-1 | 18 | few | TRBV28 | CASSLGKTSGTSYNEQFF | TGTGCCAGCAGTTTAGGCAAGACTAGCGGAACATCATACAATGAGCAGTTCTTC
TRBD2 | TRBJ2-2 | 14 | . | TRBV5-1 | CVLRPGGAPGELFF | TGCGTCCTACGCCCCGGGGGGGCCCCCGGGGAGCTGTTTTTT
TRBD2 | TRBJ2-1 | 12 | . | TRBV7-9 | CASSRDYREQFF | TGTGCCAGCAGCCGGGACTATCGGGAGCAGTTCTTC